The 17 T cell receptor beta chains below come from one sample, sequenced in a study of T-cell reconstitution after alpha-beta-depleted transplantation in children. Unique molecular identifiers were used in preparing the TCRbeta library. Via MiXCR, TCRdb re-called the PCR reads, giving one row per CDR3 protein. Of around 500,000 distinct CDR3 sequences in the sample, roughly 24% were seen once. Sample: PBMCs, mostly from graft donor cells, taken 360 days after TCRalphabeta/CD19-depleted stem cell transplant. These receptors were obtained from a boy younger than two who had a stem cell transplant for acute myeloid leukemia, so the T cells may come from the graft donor.

This clonotype has a count of ten or more. This chain links TRBV4-3 with TRBJ2-3; D may be TRBD1 or TRBD2 (5 bases each). The length of the CDR3 is 19 residues. Germline V gives CDR1 LGHNA, CDR2 YSLEER. V lost 1 base and J lost 2, with 22 bases in between. The CDR3 DNA reads as TGCGCCAGCAGCCAAGTGGAAAGCCCCGGGACCCTATCCACAGATACGCAGTATTTT. Translated, it gives CASSQVESPGTLSTDTQYF.

This chain connects TRBV5-5 to TRBJ2-7; D call uncertain. CDR3 length: 13 amino acids. With 0 bases removed from V and 4 bases from J, the gap between germline ends came to 8 bases. Germline loops: CDR1 SGHKS, CDR2 YYEKEE (reference sequence). CDR3 nucleotide sequence: TGTGCCAGCAGCTTGGCAGCCAATTACGAGCAGTACTTC. Residues: CASSLAANYEQYF.

V usage is TRBV29-1 and J usage is TRBJ2-3; D perhaps matches TRBD2 (5 bases). Germline V gene sequence: CDR1 SQVTM, CDR2 ANQGSEA. The CDR3 is 15 residues long. V lost 7 bases to trimming and J lost 5 bases, with 22 bases between them. The CDR3 nucleotides read TGCAGCGCCTCCCTCGGGGATAGCTGGGGAGATACGCAGTATTTT. This gives the protein CSASLGDSWGDTQYF.

This clonotype was found many times. V usage is TRBV24-1 and J usage is TRBJ2-1, with D uncertain. Trimming shortened V by 10 bases and J by 1 base, and 16 bases separated the two germline ends. The CDR3 has 15 residues. In germline, CDR1 is KGHDR, CDR2 SFDVKD. Written as DNA, the CDR3 is TGTGCCACTCAAGAGCCAGGCTTATCCTACAATGAGCAGTTCTTC. It translates to CATQEPGLSYNEQFF.

This clonotype was seen many times. The gene calls are TRBV4-3 and TRBJ2-7; maybe TRBD1 (6 bases). CDR3 length equals 12 residues. Germline CDR1 LGHNA, CDR2 YSLEER. V shed 9 bases and J shed 2 bases, with 11 bases lying between them. The CDR3 is CARPTGPYEQYF. The CDR3 DNA reads TGCGCCAGGCCGACAGGCCCCTACGAGCAGTACTTC.

This clonotype appeared once. A single base separates this from a much larger clone, so it may be a read error. This sequence joins TRBV5-1 and TRBJ2-7; D remains unclear. Germline V CDR1 and CDR2: SGHRS, YFSETQ. The CDR3 is made up of 14 amino acids. DNA of the CDR3: TGCACCAGCAGCTTGGCCCCCGGTGCCTACGAGCAGTACGTC. Protein sequence: CTSSLAPGAYEQYV.

The rearrangement joins TRBV27 to TRBJ2-7; D may be TRBD1 (6 bases). The V gene's germline CDR1 is MNHEY and CDR2 SMNVEV (reference sequence). With 2 bases removed from V and 4 bases from J, the gap between germline ends came to 9 bases. The CDR3 totals 13 residues. This CDR3 is CASSLLRGYEQYV. CDR3 bases: TGTGCCAGCAGTTTACTCAGGGGTTACGAGCAGTACGTC.

This clonotype showed up just a few times. The chain uses TRBV20-1 and TRBJ2-5; the match to TRBD2 covers 7 bases. The CDR3 is made up of 13 amino acids. Germline lookup yields CDR1 DFQATT and CDR2 SNEGSKA (reference sequence). V lost 3 bases to trimming and J lost 3 bases; unmatched junction nucleotides: 4. CDR3 nucleotide sequence: TGCAGTGCTAGTGCCGGACTAGAAGAGACCCAGTACTTC. Translation: CSASAGLEETQYF.

This clonotype was seen a handful of times. V gene TRBV20-1 combines with J gene TRBJ2-3; TRBD1 is a possible D gene (5 bases). Germline V CDR1 and CDR2: DFQATT, SNEGSKA (reference sequence). The V and J ends lost 5 bases and 1 base respectively, with 13 bases between them. The CDR3 spans 14 residues. DNA of the CDR3: TGCAGTGCTCTAGGGGTTAGGGGCACAGATACGCAGTATTTT. It specifies CSALGVRGTDTQYF.

This clonotype was seen only a few times. The gene calls are TRBV2 and TRBJ2-7, with no clear D. Trimming took 8 bases from V and 0 from J, leaving 8 bases between them. Germline values: CDR1 SNHLY, CDR2 FYNNEI. CDR3 size: 12 residues. The CDR3 DNA reads as TGTGCCAGCCGGGTGAGCTCCTACGAGCAGTACGTC. Its protein is CASRVSSYEQYV.

The rearrangement uses TRBV18 and TRBJ2-7, with unresolved D. Germline V lookup: CDR1 KGHSH, CDR2 LQKENI. V was pared by 6 bases and J by 0 bases, with 9 bases between. The CDR3 loop spans 13 amino acids. The CDR3 DNA reads as TGTGCCAGCTCTGTTTCACTCTCCTACGAGCAGTACGTC. Translating gives CASSVSLSYEQYV.

The J gene is TRBJ1-1, the V gene TRBV11-2; D is uncertain. Germline-derived CDR1 and CDR2 are SGHAT and FQNNGV. CDR3 length: 12 amino acids. V gave up 5 bases and J gave up 8 bases, with 12 bases separating them. The CDR3 DNA sequence: TGTGCCAGCAGCAAGGGAAGGAGGGAAGCTTTCTTT. Encoded protein: CASSKGRREAFF.

This chain links TRBV20-1 with TRBJ2-1; D may be TRBD1 or TRBD2 (5 bases each). There are 14 residues in the CDR3. V was cut by 3 bases and J by 8 bases, with 17 bases left in between. Germline-derived CDR1 and CDR2 are DFQATT and SNEGSKA (reference sequence). The DNA for the CDR3 is TGCAGTGCTAGTAGGGACGTGCAGCACGATGAGCAGTTCTTC. Residues: CSASRDVQHDEQFF.

There are many counts of this clonotype. The chain joins TRBV29-1 to TRBJ2-6, with D unresolved. V lost 4 bases to trimming and J lost 0 bases, with 4 bases between them. This CDR3 region has 13 residues. Germline CDR1 reads SQVTM; CDR2 reads ANQGSEA. CDR3 amino acids: CSVADSGANVLTF. The CDR3 nucleotides are TGCAGCGTTGCCGACTCTGGGGCCAACGTCCTGACTTTC.

Many counts were recorded for this clonotype. The J gene is TRBJ2-2, the V gene TRBV11-1, with D possibly matching TRBD2 (7 bases). CDR1 and CDR2 (germline): SGHAT, FQDESV (reference sequence). V shed 0 bases and J shed 1 base, with 18 bases lying between them. This CDR3 is 19 amino acids long. CDR3 sequence: CASSLAHLGGDKNTGELFF. The CDR3, as DNA: TGTGCCAGCAGCTTAGCCCATCTAGGGGGGGACAAGAACACCGGGGAGCTGTTTTTT.

This clonotype was found many times. This chain uses TRBV28 with TRBJ2-1, with a weak D call TRBD1 (6 bases). V was clipped by 9 bases and J by 7 bases, with 10 bases between them. From germline, CDR1 is MDHEN and CDR2 SYDVKM. The CDR3 is 11 amino acids. The chain's CDR3 is CASKGGNEQFF. The CDR3 nucleotides are TGTGCCAGTAAAGGGGGAAATGAGCAGTTCTTC.

Concerning this clonotype: At one boundary the junction diverges from the germline segment, which might be a read error. This chain uses TRBV29-1 with TRBJ1-1; D is unresolved. This CDR3 contains 16 residues. Germline V CDR1 and CDR2: SQVTM, ANQGSEA. The CDR3 DNA follows: TGCGGCGTTGAAGATCGATTAGGGCCCGATGGCACTGAAGCTTTCTTT. Protein: CGVEDRLGPDGTEAFF.